This passage covers 27 T cell receptor beta chains from one sample sequenced in a study of blood T cell repertoires in COVID-19 (dated by TCRdb to about 2020). Library prep was done by the immunoSEQ multiplex PCR assay. Entries here come from immuneACCESS through TCRdb and include only in-frame sequences with V and J called. Some clones fail to appear in such tables; in the studies checked, an unresolved V gene covers under half of the shortfall, and the cause of the remainder is unknown. The sample table contains 100,000 or so clones; only one count was recorded for approximately 92% of them. Of the sample, less than 7.5% is held by the ten largest clones. Sequenced material: peripheral blood. Source of these receptors: a middle-aged man with active COVID-19.

Here the CDR3 DNA reads TGCAGCGTTGAAGGGAGAGGGGAGCTGTTTTTT. Translated, it gives CSVEGRGELFF. This chain joins TRBV29-1 and TRBJ2-2; the D is unclear. Germline assignment: CDR1 SQVTM and CDR2 ANQGSEA. The V and J ends lost 1 base and 8 bases respectively, with 5 bases between them. The CDR3 has 11 amino acids.

V and J are TRBV19 and TRBJ2-6; 9 bases are a match to TRBD1. With V trimmed by 6 bases and J by 2 bases, 8 bases remained unmatched. CDR3 size: 17 residues. Per the germline V gene, CDR1 is LNHDA and CDR2 is SQIVND (reference sequence). CDR3 sequence (DNA): TGTGCCAGTAGCCCCGGGACAGGGCCCACTGGGGCCAACGTCCTGACTTTC. Translation gives CASSPGTGPTGANVLTF.

This sequence joins TRBV23-1 and TRBJ1-4; 10 nucleotides agree with TRBD1. TRBV23-1 is an open reading frame whose function is uncertain. The V and J ends lost 3 bases and 7 bases, in that order; junction bases with no gene match: 14. The CDR3 spans 18 residues. CDR3 loop: CASSHFRDRGPLGEKLFF. CDR3 coding DNA: TGCGCCAGCAGTCACTTCCGGGACAGGGGCCCGTTAGGTGAAAAACTGTTTTTT.

The rearrangement uses TRBV18 and TRBJ1-4; 8 bases line up with TRBD1. The ends lost 3 bases at V and 0 bases at J; junction bases unmatched: 6. Germline CDR1 is KGHSH and CDR2 is LQKENI. This CDR3 contains 17 residues. The chain's CDR3 is CASSPESDRATNEKLFF. The DNA of the CDR3 is TGTGCCAGCTCACCCGAATCGGACAGGGCAACTAATGAAAAACTGTTTTTT. Complete variable domain (other parts from reference TRBV18 and TRBJ1-4): NAGVMQNPRHLVRRRGQEARLRCSPMKGHSHVYWYRQLPEEGLKFMVYLQKENIIDESGMPKERFSAEFPKEGPSILRIQQVVRGDSAAYFCASSPESDRATNEKLFFGSGTQLSVL.

V is TRBV5-1 and J is TRBJ2-3; D not certain. The CDR3 consists of 13 residues. In germline, CDR1 is SGHRS, CDR2 YFSETQ. Trimming shortened V by 7 bases and J by 0 bases, and 9 bases separated the two germline ends. CDR3 loop: CASSVSSTDTQYF. The DNA for the CDR3 is TGCGCCAGCTCTGTTTCTAGCACAGATACGCAGTATTTT.

The chain uses TRBV12-3 or TRBV12-4 and TRBJ1-3; 8 positions agree with TRBD1. J lost 7 bases, V lost 1 base, and 0 bases had no gene match. The CDR3 has 13 amino acids. The CDR3 region is CASSLGQGNTIYF. CDR3 nucleotides: TGTGCCAGCAGTTTAGGACAGGGGAACACCATATATTTT.

V gene TRBV5-1 combines with J gene TRBJ1-1, with D perhaps TRBD1 (6 bases). Per the germline V gene, CDR1 is SGHRS and CDR2 is YFSETQ. Trimming removed 0 bases at V and 1 base at J, with 10 bases between. The CDR3 is made up of 15 amino acids. The CDR3 coding sequence is TGCGCCAGCAGCTTGGAAGGCAGGGGGAACACTGAAGCTTTCTTT. As protein: CASSLEGRGNTEAFF.

V usage is TRBV19 and J usage is TRBJ1-1; the match to TRBD1 covers 11 bases. Trimming took 7 bases from V and 5 from J; bases not matched to a gene: 12. Germline V gene sequence: CDR1 LNHDA, CDR2 SQIVND (reference sequence). This CDR3 has 16 residues. This CDR3 is CASTEDRGLVGTEAFF. DNA of the CDR3: TGTGCCAGTACCGAGGACAGGGGGCTGGTGGGAACTGAAGCTTTCTTT.

The chain combines TRBV18 with TRBJ2-1; D perhaps matches TRBD1 (6 bases). The ends were cut back, 3 bases at V and 6 bases at J, with 9 bases in the middle. Germline CDR1 is KGHSH and CDR2 is LQKENI. This CDR3 spans 13 amino acids. The CDR3: CASSPSDSNEQFF. In DNA form, the CDR3 reads TGTGCCAGCTCACCTTCGGACAGCAATGAGCAGTTCTTC.

The chain has TRBV6-5 and TRBJ2-7, with a tentative D call TRBD1 (6 bases). CDR1 and CDR2 (germline): MNHEY, SVGAGI. The ends were cut back, 5 bases at V and 7 bases at J, with 15 bases in the middle. The CDR3 has 13 residues. The CDR3 protein is CASSQGTLGEQYF. The CDR3 coding sequence is TGTGCCAGCAGTCAGGGGACGTTAGGAGAGCAGTACTTC.

The chain links TRBV9 to TRBJ2-7; 10 bases agree with TRBD1. The trim removed 2 bases at V and 4 bases at J, leaving 3 bases unmatched. Germline CDR1 reads SGDLS; CDR2 reads YYNGEE. The CDR3 runs to 14 residues. The CDR3 coding sequence is TGTGCCAGCAGCGTCCGGGACAGGGGTTACGAGCAGTACTTC. Translated: CASSVRDRGYEQYF.

The chain couples TRBV3-1 (or the pseudogene TRBV3-2) to TRBJ1-1, with 7 bases aligning to TRBD1. The CDR3 is made up of 11 amino acids. J lost 6 bases, V lost 9 bases, and 4 bases had no gene match. Germline values: CDR1 LGHDT, CDR2 YNNKEL (reference sequence). Written as DNA, the CDR3 is TGTGCCAGTCACAGGGGATCTGAAGCTTTCTTT. It translates to CASHRGSEAFF.

The chain links TRBV28 to TRBJ1-1; 7 positions agree with TRBD1. The junction had 2 bases not matched to a gene; V was cut back by 6 bases and J by 1 base. Germline V gives CDR1 MDHEN, CDR2 SYDVKM. This CDR3 spans 13 amino acids. CDR3: CASRWTGNTEAFF. CDR3 bases: TGTGCCAGCAGATGGACAGGGAACACTGAAGCTTTCTTT.

The chain combines TRBV7-8 with TRBJ1-1; possibly TRBD1 for D (6 bases). The CDR3 is 15 amino acids. Per the germline V gene, CDR1 is SGHVS and CDR2 is FQNEAQ. V was pared by 3 bases and J by 1 base, with 12 bases between. The CDR3 sequence is CASSLPGQSNTEAFF. The CDR3 DNA is TGTGCCAGCAGCTTGCCCGGACAGTCGAACACTGAAGCTTTCTTT.

V is TRBV5-1 and J is TRBJ1-2; 7 bases agree with TRBD1. Looked up from germline, CDR1 is SGHRS and CDR2 is YFSETQ. The CDR3 spans 15 residues. V shed 4 bases, J shed 8 bases, and the junction held 14 bases outside the gene matches. CDR3 residues: CASSPYTGDPAGYTF. The CDR3 bases are TGCGCCAGCAGCCCATATACAGGGGATCCTGCGGGCTACACCTTC.

The gene calls are TRBV18 and TRBJ1-4; 9 bases map to TRBD1. Germline V gene sequence: CDR1 KGHSH, CDR2 LQKENI. The V segment lost 5 bases and the J segment 7 bases; nucleotides outside the gene matches: 17. This CDR3 is built from 18 residues. CDR3 sequence: CASSLRLPRTGEAEKLFF. The DNA of the CDR3 is TGTGCCAGCTCATTACGATTGCCCCGGACAGGGGAGGCTGAAAAACTGTTTTTT. Filled out from reference TRBV18 and TRBJ1-4, the complete variable domain reads NAGVMQNPRHLVRRRGQEARLRCSPMKGHSHVYWYRQLPEEGLKFMVYLQKENIIDESGMPKERFSAEFPKEGPSILRIQQVVRGDSAAYFCASSLRLPRTGEAEKLFFGSGTQLSVL.

This clone was seen only once. The chain carries TRBV7-2 and TRBJ2-1; D is perhaps TRBD2 (8 bases). The CDR3 extends over 15 amino acids. Trimming removed 6 bases from V and 2 bases from J, with 14 bases in between. Germline CDR1 SGHTA, CDR2 FQGNSA. The CDR3 sequence: CASSGSGTAYNEQFF. Written as DNA, the CDR3 is TGTGCCAGCAGTGGTAGCGGGACAGCCTACAATGAGCAGTTCTTC.

The chain joins TRBV24-1 to TRBJ2-3, with D possibly being TRBD1 (6 bases). Germline V gene sequence: CDR1 KGHDR, CDR2 SFDVKD. The CDR3 has 13 amino acids. The V end was cut by 9 bases, the J end by 2 bases, with 11 bases between. The CDR3 coding sequence is TGTGCCACCCGGGACACCTCCACAGATACGCAGTATTTT. It codes for CATRDTSTDTQYF.

This clone came up a few times. The chain carries TRBV6-4 and TRBJ1-1; D call uncertain. The germline V gene encodes CDR1 MRHNA and CDR2 SNTAGT. CDR3 length equals 10 residues. The V end lost 6 bases, the J end lost 11 bases, and 10 bases lay between the germline ends. The CDR3: CASRHEGAFF. CDR3 nucleotide sequence: TGTGCCAGCAGACATGAGGGTGCTTTCTTT.

The V call is TRBV6-5, the J call TRBJ2-1, with unresolved D. Germline CDR1 reads MNHEY; CDR2 reads SVGAGI. CDR3 size: 11 residues. V shed 4 bases and J shed 8 bases, with 6 bases lying between them. The CDR3 protein is CASSSTDEQFF. Here the CDR3 DNA reads TGTGCCAGCAGTTCTACGGATGAGCAGTTCTTC.

The DNA of the CDR3 is TGTGCCACCAGCAGAGACCGGACAGTGGCGAGCGAGACCCAGTACTTC. It yields the protein CATSRDRTVASETQYF. J is TRBJ2-5 and V is TRBV15, with a weak D call TRBD1 (6 bases). The CDR3 extends over 16 amino acids. Germline CDR1 LNHNV, CDR2 YYDKDF (reference sequence). V was cut by 0 bases and J by 5 bases, with 16 bases left in between.

This sequence joins TRBV27 and TRBJ2-2; TRBD2 agrees at 12 bases. CDR3 size: 15 residues. Germline V gene lookup returns CDR1 MNHEY and CDR2 SMNVEV (reference sequence). J gave up 4 bases and V 8 bases, and 5 bases lay outside the gene matches. Written as DNA, the CDR3 is TGTGCCAGCCGTACGGGACTAGCGGGCACCGGGGAGCTGTTTTTT. Residues: CASRTGLAGTGELFF.

The V gene is TRBV27, the J gene TRBJ2-3, with D possibly being TRBD2 (6 bases). V was trimmed by 6 bases and J by 0 bases, leaving 28 bases between them. Germline CDR1 is MNHEY and CDR2 is SMNVEV (reference sequence). The CDR3 is made up of 20 amino acids. The CDR3 here is CASSQEGIRYRGVSTDTQYF. CDR3 sequence (DNA): TGTGCCAGCAGCCAGGAGGGGATACGGTACCGGGGTGTGAGCACAGATACGCAGTATTTT.

This rearrangement joins TRBV6-5 to TRBJ2-1; D might be TRBD1 (5 bases). Deletions cut 6 bases from V and 0 bases from J, with 12 bases between. In germline, CDR1 is MNHEY, CDR2 SVGAGI. This CDR3 spans 15 amino acids. CDR3 amino acids: CASRVTESSYNEQFF. Written as DNA, the CDR3 is TGTGCCAGCAGAGTGACAGAGAGCTCCTACAATGAGCAGTTCTTC.

The chain links TRBV10-3 to TRBJ2-7; 7 positions agree with TRBD2. CDR1 ENHRY and CDR2 SYGVKD come from the germline V gene. The CDR3 covers 13 residues. With 10 bases clipped from V and 2 bases from J, the junction kept 8 bases outside the gene matches. DNA of the CDR3: TGTGCCACCAGAGCTAGCGGACCCTACGAGCAGTACTTC. It is translated as CATRASGPYEQYF.

In its sample, this clone was seen once. The genes are TRBV6-5 and TRBJ2-3; TRBD1 aligns across 7 bases. With 2 bases clipped from V and 1 base from J, the junction kept 3 bases outside the gene matches. The length of the CDR3 is 15 residues. Germline loops: CDR1 MNHEY, CDR2 SVGAGI. DNA for the CDR3: TGTGCCAGCAGTTACGAAGACAGGGGCACAGATACGCAGTATTTT. It is translated as CASSYEDRGTDTQYF.

This rearrangement joins TRBV4-2 to TRBJ1-1; 8 bases align to TRBD1. The CDR3 spans 18 residues. The J segment lost 7 bases and the V segment lost 1 base, leaving 17 bases of the junction unmatched. The germline V gene has CDR1 LGHNA and CDR2 YNFKEQ. The CDR3 bases are TGTGCCAGCAGCCAAGGTAGGCAGCGCTCAGGGGGCTGGGGTGAAGCTTTCTTT. Amino acid sequence: CASSQGRQRSGGWGEAFF.